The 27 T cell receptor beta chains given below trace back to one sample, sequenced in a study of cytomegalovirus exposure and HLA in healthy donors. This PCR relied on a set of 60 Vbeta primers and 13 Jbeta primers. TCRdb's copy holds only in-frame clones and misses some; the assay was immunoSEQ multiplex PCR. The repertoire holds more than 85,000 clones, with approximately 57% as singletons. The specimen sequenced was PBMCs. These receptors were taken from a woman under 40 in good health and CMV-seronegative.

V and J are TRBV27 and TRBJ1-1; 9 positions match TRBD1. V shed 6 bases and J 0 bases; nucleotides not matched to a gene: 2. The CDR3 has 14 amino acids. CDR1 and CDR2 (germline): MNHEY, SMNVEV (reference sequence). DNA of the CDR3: TGTGCCAGCAGACAGGGGGCAGTGAACACTGAAGCTTTCTTT. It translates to CASRQGAVNTEAFF.

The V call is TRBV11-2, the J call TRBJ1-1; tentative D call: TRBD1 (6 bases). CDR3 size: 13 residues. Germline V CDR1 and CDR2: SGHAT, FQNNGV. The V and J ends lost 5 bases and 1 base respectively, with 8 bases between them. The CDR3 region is CASSQTGNTEAFF. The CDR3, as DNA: TGTGCCAGCAGCCAGACAGGGAACACTGAAGCTTTCTTT.

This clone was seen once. The CDR3 sequence: CASSPGGVEETQYF. The CDR3 DNA reads TGTGCCAGCAGCCCGGGGGGGGTCGAAGAGACCCAGTACTTC. The gene calls are TRBV11-3 and TRBJ2-5, with 8 bases fitting TRBD2. V was pared by 5 bases and J by 3 bases, with 5 bases of the junction left unmatched. Germline V lookup: CDR1 SGHNT, CDR2 YENEEA. The CDR3 is made up of 14 amino acids.

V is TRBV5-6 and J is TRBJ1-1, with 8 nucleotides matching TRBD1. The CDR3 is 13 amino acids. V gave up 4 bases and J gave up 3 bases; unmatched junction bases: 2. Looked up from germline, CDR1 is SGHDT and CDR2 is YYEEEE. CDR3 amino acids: CASSATGDTEAFF. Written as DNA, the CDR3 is TGTGCCAGCAGCGCGACAGGGGACACTGAAGCTTTCTTT.

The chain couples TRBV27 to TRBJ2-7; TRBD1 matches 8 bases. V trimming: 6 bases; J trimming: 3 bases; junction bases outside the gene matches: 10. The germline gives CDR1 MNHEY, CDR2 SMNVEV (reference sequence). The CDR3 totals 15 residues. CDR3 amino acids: CASRTDRGRDYEQYF. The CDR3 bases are TGTGCCAGCAGAACCGACAGGGGTCGGGACTACGAGCAGTACTTC.

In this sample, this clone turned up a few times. The CDR3 DNA reads as TGTGCCAGCAGCTTAGTCCGACTAGCGGGAGCAGATACGCAGTATTTT. Translated: CASSLVRLAGADTQYF. The chain recombines TRBV7-2 with TRBJ2-3; TRBD2 aligns across 12 bases. Germline V gene sequence: CDR1 SGHTA, CDR2 FQGNSA. The CDR3 spans 16 residues. Trimming removed 1 base from V and 4 bases from J; junction bases left unmatched: 3.

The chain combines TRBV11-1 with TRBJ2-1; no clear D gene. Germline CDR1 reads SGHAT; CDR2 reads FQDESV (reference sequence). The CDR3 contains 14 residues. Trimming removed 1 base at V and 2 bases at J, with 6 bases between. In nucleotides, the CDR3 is TGTGCCAGCAGCTTAGATTCGGCCTACAATGAGCAGTTCTTC. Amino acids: CASSLDSAYNEQFF.

This CDR3 is CASSLTDFAGDTQYF. The CDR3 DNA follows: TGCGCCAGCAGCCTCACTGATTTCGCAGGGGATACGCAGTATTTT. J is TRBJ2-3 and V is TRBV5-1, with D possibly matching TRBD1 (5 bases). Trimming stripped 4 bases from V and 6 bases from J, with 18 bases between. Germline V gene lookup returns CDR1 SGHRS and CDR2 YFSETQ. The CDR3 runs 15 residues.

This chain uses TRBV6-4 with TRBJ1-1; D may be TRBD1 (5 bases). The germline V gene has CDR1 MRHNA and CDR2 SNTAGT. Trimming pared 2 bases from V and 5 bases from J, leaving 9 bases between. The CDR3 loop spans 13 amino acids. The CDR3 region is CASSDRGNTEAFF. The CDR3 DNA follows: TGTGCCAGCAGTGACAGGGGAAATACTGAAGCTTTCTTT.

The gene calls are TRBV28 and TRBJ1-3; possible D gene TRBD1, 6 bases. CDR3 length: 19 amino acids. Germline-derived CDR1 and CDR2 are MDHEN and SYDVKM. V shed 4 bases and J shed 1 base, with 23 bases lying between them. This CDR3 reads CASSSPHMRGAYSGNTIYF. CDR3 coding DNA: TGTGCCAGCAGTTCCCCCCACATGCGGGGGGCCTATTCTGGAAACACCATATATTTT.

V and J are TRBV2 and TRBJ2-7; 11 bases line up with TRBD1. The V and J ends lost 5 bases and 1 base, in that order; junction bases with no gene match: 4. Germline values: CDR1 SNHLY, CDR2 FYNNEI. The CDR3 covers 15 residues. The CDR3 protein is CASSFGQGASYEQYF. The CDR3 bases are TGTGCCAGCAGTTTCGGACAGGGGGCGTCCTACGAGCAGTACTTC. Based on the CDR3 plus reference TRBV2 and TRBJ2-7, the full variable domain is EPEVTQTPSHQVTQMGQEVILRCVPISNHLYFYWYRQILGQKVEFLVSFYNNEISEKSEIFDDQFSVERPDGSNFTLKIRSTKLEDSAMYFCASSFGQGASYEQYFGPGTRLTVT.

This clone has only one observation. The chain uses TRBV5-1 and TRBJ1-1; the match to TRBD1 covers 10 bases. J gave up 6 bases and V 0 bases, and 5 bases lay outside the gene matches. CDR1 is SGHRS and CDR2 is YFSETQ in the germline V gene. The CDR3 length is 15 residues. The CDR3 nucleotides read TGCGCCAGCAGCTTGGGTGACAGGGGGCTCGCTGAAGCTTTCTTT. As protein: CASSLGDRGLAEAFF. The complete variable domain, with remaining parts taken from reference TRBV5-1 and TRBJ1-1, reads KAGVTQTPRYLIKTRGQQVTLSCSPISGHRSVSWYQQTPGQGLQFLFEYFSETQRNKGNFPGRFSGRQFSNSRSEMNVSTLELGDSALYLCASSLGDRGLAEAFFGQGTRLTVV.

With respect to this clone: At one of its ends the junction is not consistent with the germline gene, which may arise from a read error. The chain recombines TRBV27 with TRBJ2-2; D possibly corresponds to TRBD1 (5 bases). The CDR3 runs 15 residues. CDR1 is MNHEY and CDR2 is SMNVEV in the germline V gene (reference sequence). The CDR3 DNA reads TGTGCCAGTAGTTTCCAGGGCGTCTTTACCGGGGAGCTGTTTTTT. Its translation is CASSFQGVFTGELFF.

The CDR3 DNA follows: TGTGCCAGCAGTTTCCCCTACTACGAGCAGTACTTC. Translated: CASSFPYYEQYF. This chain links TRBV27 with TRBJ2-7; D is undetermined. The V gene lost 3 bases and the J gene lost 3 bases, with 6 bases spanning the gap. This CDR3 region has 12 residues. CDR1 is MNHEY, CDR2 SMNVEV, per germline (reference sequence).

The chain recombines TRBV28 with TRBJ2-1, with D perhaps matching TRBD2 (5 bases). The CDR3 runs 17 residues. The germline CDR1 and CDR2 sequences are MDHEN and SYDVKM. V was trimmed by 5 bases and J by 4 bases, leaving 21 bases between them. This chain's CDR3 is CASSALRSGIKYNEQFF. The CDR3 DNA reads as TGTGCCAGCAGTGCCCTTAGGTCGGGGATTAAGTACAATGAGCAGTTCTTC.

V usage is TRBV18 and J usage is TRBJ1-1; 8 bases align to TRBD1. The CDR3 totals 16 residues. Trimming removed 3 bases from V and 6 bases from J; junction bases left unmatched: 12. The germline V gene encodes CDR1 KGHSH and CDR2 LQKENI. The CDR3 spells CASSPSSGGLTAEAFF. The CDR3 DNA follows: TGTGCCAGCTCACCCTCGTCAGGGGGCTTGACTGCTGAAGCTTTCTTT.

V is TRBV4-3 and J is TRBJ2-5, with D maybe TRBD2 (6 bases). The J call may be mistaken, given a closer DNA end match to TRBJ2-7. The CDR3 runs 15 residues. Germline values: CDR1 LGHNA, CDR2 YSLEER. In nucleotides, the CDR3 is TGCGCCAGCAGCCAGCACGGGACTCTACCCTACGAGCAGTACTTC. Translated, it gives CASSQHGTLPYEQYF.

CDR3 in amino acids: CASSQGVGATPYNYGYTF. CDR3 bases: TGCGCCAGCAGCCAAGGTGTAGGGGCAACACCCTATAACTATGGCTACACCTTC. V gene TRBV4-3 combines with J gene TRBJ1-2; D may be TRBD1 (5 bases). The V gene's germline CDR1 is LGHNA and CDR2 YSLEER. The CDR3 is made up of 18 amino acids. V lost 1 base, J lost 1 base, and 19 bases lay in between.

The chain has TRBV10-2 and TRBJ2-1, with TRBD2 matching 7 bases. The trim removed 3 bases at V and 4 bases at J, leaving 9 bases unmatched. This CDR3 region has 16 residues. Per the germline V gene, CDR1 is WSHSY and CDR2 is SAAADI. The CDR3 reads CASSDGLGLRYNEQFF. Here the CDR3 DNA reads TGCGCCAGCAGTGACGGCCTGGGACTAAGATACAATGAGCAGTTCTTC.

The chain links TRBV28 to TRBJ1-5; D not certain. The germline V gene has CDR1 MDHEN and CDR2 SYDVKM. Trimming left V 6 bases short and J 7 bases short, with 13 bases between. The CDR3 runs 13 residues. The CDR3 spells CASRGGVIQPQHF. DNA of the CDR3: TGTGCCAGCAGGGGAGGTGTGATCCAGCCCCAGCATTTT.

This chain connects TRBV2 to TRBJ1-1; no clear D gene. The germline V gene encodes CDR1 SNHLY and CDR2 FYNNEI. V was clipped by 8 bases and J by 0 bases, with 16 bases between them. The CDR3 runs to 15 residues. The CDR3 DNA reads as TGTGCCAGCTCTGAAGGGTACTACCTGAACACTGAAGCTTTCTTT. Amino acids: CASSEGYYLNTEAFF.

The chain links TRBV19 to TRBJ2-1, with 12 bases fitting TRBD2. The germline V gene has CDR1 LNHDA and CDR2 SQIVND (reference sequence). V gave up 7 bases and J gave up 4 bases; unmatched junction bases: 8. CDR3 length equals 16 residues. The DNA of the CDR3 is TGTGCCAGTAAGCCTAGCGGGAGGGCGATTTACAATGAGCAGTTCTTC. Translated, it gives CASKPSGRAIYNEQFF.

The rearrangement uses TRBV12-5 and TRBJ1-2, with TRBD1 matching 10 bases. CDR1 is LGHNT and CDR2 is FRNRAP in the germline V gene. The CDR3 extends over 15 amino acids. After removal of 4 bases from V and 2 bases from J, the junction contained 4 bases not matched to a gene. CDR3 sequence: CASGSRTGGNYGYTF. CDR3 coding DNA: TGTGCTAGTGGTTCCCGGACAGGGGGGAACTATGGCTACACCTTC.

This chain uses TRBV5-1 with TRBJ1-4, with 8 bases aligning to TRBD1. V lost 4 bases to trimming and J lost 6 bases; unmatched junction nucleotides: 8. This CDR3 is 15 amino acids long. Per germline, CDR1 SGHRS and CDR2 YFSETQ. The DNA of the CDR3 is TGCGCCAGCAGCGCCCAGGGGGCGCGGGATGAAAAACTGTTTTTT. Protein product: CASSAQGARDEKLFF.

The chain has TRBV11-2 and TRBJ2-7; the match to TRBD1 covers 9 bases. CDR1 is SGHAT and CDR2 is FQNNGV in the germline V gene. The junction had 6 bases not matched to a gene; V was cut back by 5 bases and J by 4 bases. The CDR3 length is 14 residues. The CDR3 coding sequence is TGTGCCAGCAGCCCGGGACAGGGAGGGTACGAGCAGTACTTC. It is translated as CASSPGQGGYEQYF.

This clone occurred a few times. The CDR3: CASRVGQYYGYTF. The CDR3 region has the DNA TGTGCCAGCAGAGTTGGACAGTACTATGGCTACACCTTC. This chain uses TRBV6-1 with TRBJ1-2, with a tentative D call TRBD1 (6 bases). The CDR3 covers 13 residues. Germline V gene data show CDR1 as MNHNS and CDR2 as SASEGT. V dropped 6 bases and J dropped 3 bases, with 11 bases sitting between them.

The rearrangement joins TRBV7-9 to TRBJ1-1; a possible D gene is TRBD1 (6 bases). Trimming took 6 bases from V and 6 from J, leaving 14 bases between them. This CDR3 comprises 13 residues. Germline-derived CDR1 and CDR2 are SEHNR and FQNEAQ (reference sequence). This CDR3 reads CASRTGSGAEAFF. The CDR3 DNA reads TGTGCCAGCAGAACAGGGAGTGGGGCTGAAGCTTTCTTT.